These 11 T cell receptor beta chains share one sample of origin, sequenced in a study of blood T cell repertoires in COVID-19. Method: immunoSEQ multiplex PCR; TCRdb's copy keeps in-frame clones and lacks some. The sample has a few hundred thousand clones, approximately 80% seen once. Sequencing was done on a sample of peripheral blood. Receptor source: a woman older than 75 with COVID-19, enrolled during active disease.

This rearrangement joins TRBV9 to TRBJ1-4; D call uncertain. Deletions cut 0 bases from V and 3 bases from J, with 9 bases between. Germline lookup yields CDR1 SGDLS and CDR2 YYNGEE. This CDR3 spans 15 amino acids. In DNA, the CDR3 is TGTGCCAGCAGCGTAGATGAGTTACCTAATGAAAAACTGTTTTTT. Residues: CASSVDELPNEKLFF.

CDR3 bases: TGTGCCAGCAGCCTTAGTACTGTTGACACCATATATTTT. This codes for CASSLSTVDTIYF. This chain links TRBV7-9 with TRBJ1-3; D uncertain. The CDR3 totals 13 residues. The V gene's germline CDR1 is SEHNR and CDR2 FQNEAQ (reference sequence). V gave up 5 bases and J gave up 8 bases, with 13 bases separating them. The full variable domain, with the rest looked up from reference TRBV7-9 and TRBJ1-3, is DTGVSQNPRHKITKRGQNVTFRCDPISEHNRLYWYRQTLGQGPEFLTYFQNEAQLEKSRLLSDRFSAERPKGSFSTLEIQRTEQGDSAMYLCASSLSTVDTIYFGEGSWLTVV.

As to this clone: This sample includes further DNA sequences coding for the same CDR3. The chain has TRBV5-4 and TRBJ2-7; D ambiguous. The ends were cut back, 0 bases at V and 3 bases at J, with 7 bases in the middle. Germline V gene lookup returns CDR1 SGHNT and CDR2 YYREEE (reference sequence). This CDR3 has 13 residues. CDR3 coding DNA: TGTGCCAGCAGCTTGGACCGAGGCTACGAGCAGTACGTC. This gives the protein CASSLDRGYEQYV.

This clone was recorded once. The chain couples TRBV10-3 to TRBJ2-3, with 9 bases lining up with TRBD1. Germline lookup yields CDR1 ENHRY and CDR2 SYGVKD. Germline trimming cut 6 bases from V and 3 bases from J; bases unmatched to any gene: 7. The CDR3 is 15 residues long. The CDR3: CAISPGTGRTDTQYF. As DNA, the CDR3 is TGTGCCATCAGCCCCGGGACAGGGAGGACAGATACGCAGTATTTT.

The V and J genes are TRBV2 and TRBJ1-5, with D possibly being TRBD1 (5 bases). Germline CDR1 is SNHLY and CDR2 is FYNNEI. The CDR3 extends over 14 amino acids. Trimming shortened V by 4 bases and J by 3 bases, and 10 bases separated the two germline ends. In DNA form, the CDR3 reads TGTGCCAGCAGTGGGGCAGGGCTCAATCAGCCCCAGCATTTT. This sequence encodes CASSGAGLNQPQHF.

The chain combines TRBV5-6 with TRBJ1-2; D possibly corresponds to TRBD1 (5 bases). CDR1 and CDR2 from the germline V gene are SGHDT and YYEEEE. V lost 4 bases to trimming and J lost 4 bases, with 23 bases between them. This CDR3 contains 17 residues. The CDR3 here is CASSASIQAGRGYGYTF. DNA for the CDR3: TGTGCCAGCAGCGCCTCCATCCAGGCAGGGAGGGGCTATGGCTACACCTTC.

The sample holds a few counts of this clone. Written as DNA, the CDR3 is TGCGCCAGCAGCTCCCGGGACAGCCGTTATAGCAATCAGCCCCAGCATTTT. Translation: CASSSRDSRYSNQPQHF. The rearrangement joins TRBV10-1 to TRBJ1-5, with TRBD1 identical over 7 bases. CDR3 length equals 17 residues. Germline V lookup: CDR1 WNHNN, CDR2 SYGVQD (reference sequence). Trimming removed 6 bases from V and 0 bases from J; junction bases left unmatched: 11.

V gene TRBV7-2 combines with J gene TRBJ1-3, with D possibly TRBD1 on 6 matching bases. The germline V gene encodes CDR1 SGHTA and CDR2 FQGNSA. The ends were cut back, 3 bases at V and 4 bases at J, with 10 bases in the middle. CDR3 length: 14 residues. The CDR3 sequence is CASSLRGKGNTIYF. The CDR3 bases are TGTGCCAGCAGCTTGAGGGGGAAAGGAAACACCATATATTTT. Full variable domain (missing parts from reference TRBV7-2 and TRBJ1-3): GAGVSQSPSNKVTEKGKDVELRCDPISGHTALYWYRQSLGQGLEFLIYFQGNSAPDKSGLPSDRFSAERTGGSVSTLTIQRTQQEDSAVYLCASSLRGKGNTIYFGEGSWLTVV.

The chain joins TRBV18 to TRBJ2-5, with 9 bases aligning to TRBD1. The CDR3 runs to 15 residues. Looked up from germline, CDR1 is KGHSH and CDR2 is LQKENI. J lost 6 bases, V lost 3 bases, and 8 bases had no gene match. The CDR3 DNA reads TGTGCCAGCTCACCCGTCCCGGGACAGGGACAGACCCAGTACTTC. It specifies CASSPVPGQGQTQYF.

DNA of the CDR3: TGCGCCAGCAGCGTTACAGGGAGTTCCTTCTCTGGGGCCAACGTCCTGACTTTC. Amino acid sequence: CASSVTGSSFSGANVLTF. The V gene is TRBV5-1, the J gene TRBJ2-6, with D possibly being TRBD1 (6 bases). Germline CDR1 SGHRS, CDR2 YFSETQ. This CDR3 has 18 residues. Trimming shortened V by 4 bases and J by 0 bases, and 17 bases separated the two germline ends.

This chain links TRBV7-9 with TRBJ1-4; 9 positions match TRBD1. Trimming removed 5 bases from V and 7 bases from J; junction bases left unmatched: 8. This CDR3 comprises 15 residues. The germline gives CDR1 SEHNR, CDR2 FQNEAQ (reference sequence). CDR3 nucleotide sequence: TGTGCCAGCAGCCAAACACAGGGGGCGTCTGAAAAACTGTTTTTT. Translation: CASSQTQGASEKLFF.